This T cell receptor beta chain comes out of a study of blood T cell repertoires in COVID-19. V lost 2 bases and J lost 4, with 12 bases in between. Germline V gene data show CDR1 as SNHLY and CDR2 as FYNNEI. The CDR3 runs 15 residues. Only in-frame clones appear in the TCRdb table, and some are missing; sequencing was by immunoSEQ multiplex PCR. The data contain about 110,000 clones, 85% of them singletons. The TCR comes from a human donor in a cohort sampled during active COVID-19. The chain has TRBV2 and TRBJ1-5, with D maybe TRBD1 (5 bases). The sample was peripheral blood. The CDR3 bases are TGTGCCAGCAGTGAAAGGGGCAGCCGGAATCAGCCCCAGCATTTT. It translates to CASSERGSRNQPQHF.